The T cell receptor beta chain under discussion was sequenced for a study of shared clonotypes between healthy human individuals. This clone was picked up many times. Germline CDR1 MGHRA, CDR2 YSYEKL. The CDR3 loop spans 13 amino acids. Unmatched junction bases numbered 3, after V lost 4 bases and J lost 3 bases. Running of the assay took place at deep level. The authors distributed each subset's genomic DNA evenly over several immunoSEQ plates. The quantity of DNA used in unsorted PBMC replicate PCRs was 250 to 350 ng, corresponding to around 32,000 T cell genomes. Per the authors' pipeline: Junction-only sequences without quality scores were provided by ImmunoSEQ, so filtering was different. Here immunoSEQ multiplex PCR was the method, and the copy in TCRdb shows in-frame clones only, minus some. That table furnishes V, J and clone size, whereas the DNA furnished D and trimming. The table lists over 95,000 clones, less than 60% of them singletons, with roughly 16% in the top ten.

Specimen: PBMCs. The sequence was collected from a woman between 35 and 50 years old in good health. Some clones in this sample may be carry-over from other donors' samples. The rearrangement links TRBV4-1 to TRBJ2-7; 7 bases map to TRBD1. This CDR3 is CASSLDRDYEQYF. The CDR3 nucleotides read TGCGCCAGCAGCCTAGACAGGGACTACGAGCAGTACTTC.